Given below is one T cell receptor beta chain in context. Its antigen is unknown. In the original analysis: Filtering differed, since immunoSEQ gave only junction sequences and no quality scores. Profiled with immunoSEQ multiplex PCR; TCRdb holds only in-frame clones, not every one. V, J and clone size reflect that table, while D and trimming were determined from the DNA. The table has over a million clones, around 98% seen once; the top ten hold about 0.45%. The data stem from a study of shared clonotypes between healthy human individuals. Study details: Each donor's CD4 naive and CD4 memory cells filled three plates apiece, CD8 naive two, and CD8 memory one. Study-level points and caveats: Clonotype sharing across a few donors was observed for roughly 5% of naive CD4 clonotypes.

Every donor was a Caucasian adult from Nashville, Tennessee. The receptor was derived from a man aged 25-45 years in good health. The sequenced sample was naive CD4+ T cells sorted from blood. Regarding subset: CD45RA+ positively selected.

CDR3 nucleotide sequence: TGTGCCAGCAGCTTAGATCGGTCGGGATCTCCCTACGAGCAGTACTTC. Translated, it gives CASSLDRSGSPYEQYF. The chain couples TRBV7-2 to TRBJ2-7; weak D call: TRBD2 (5 bases). The V gene's germline CDR1 is SGHTA and CDR2 FQGNSA. This CDR3 comprises 16 residues. Trimming took 1 base from V and 2 from J, leaving 15 bases between them.